The following is a TCR beta chain sequence with its context. The entry originates in a study of cytomegalovirus exposure and HLA in healthy donors. The germline V gene encodes CDR1 WNHNN and CDR2 SYGVQD (reference sequence). J lost 3 bases, V lost 4 bases, and 9 bases had no gene match. This CDR3 contains 16 residues. The PCR used 60 Vbeta and 13 Jbeta primers. Assay used: immunoSEQ multiplex PCR; TCRdb lists only in-frame clones, some missing. The sample lists about 120,000 clones; more than 65% were seen once. Sequencing was done on a sample of PBMCs. This rearrangement joins TRBV10-1 to TRBJ1-2, with TRBD1 matching over 9 bases. This TCR came from a human donor in good health. In DNA, the CDR3 is TGCGCCAGCAGTGTTACAGGGACAGGGACGGACTATGGCTACACCTTC. As protein: CASSVTGTGTDYGYTF.